This passage covers 10 T cell receptor beta chains from one sample sequenced in a study of neurological immune-mediated disorders. TCRdb re-called the 5' RACE reads with MiXCR, one entry per CDR3 protein. This sample has some 41,000 distinct CDR3 sequences, with around 13% found just once. Input material: CD4+ T cells from blood. Source of these receptors: a woman aged 60-70 years with HTLV-1-associated myelopathy (HAM/TSP).

In its sample, this clonotype was seen many times. This chain joins TRBV12-3 or TRBV12-4 and TRBJ1-5; possibly TRBD1 for D (5 bases). The CDR3 has 14 amino acids. V was clipped by 3 bases and J by 5 bases, with 11 bases between them. The CDR3 sequence: CASSFGQGYQPQHF. Written as DNA, the CDR3 is TGTGCCAGCAGTTTCGGCCAGGGCTATCAGCCCCAGCATTTT.

The chain couples TRBV20-1 to TRBJ2-1, with 14 bases lining up with TRBD2. Germline values: CDR1 DFQATT, CDR2 SNEGSKA (reference sequence). Trimming at V came to 5 bases and at J to 15 bases, leaving 9 bases not matched to a gene. The CDR3 is 13 residues long. The CDR3 region is CSARLAGGPGWFF. The CDR3 coding sequence is TGCAGTGCTCGACTAGCGGGGGGGCCGGGGTGGTTCTTC.

The chain couples TRBV10-1 to TRBJ1-6, with D perhaps matching TRBD1 (5 bases). V was trimmed by 0 bases and J by 10 bases, leaving 13 bases between them. The CDR3 sequence is 15 residues long. Germline CDR1 and CDR2: WNHNN and SYGVQD (reference sequence). The CDR3 sequence is CASSESAGGGSPLHF. The DNA of the CDR3 is TGCGCCAGCAGTGAGTCTGCGGGGGGAGGCTCACCCCTCCACTTT.

This clonotype was observed at least ten times. V is TRBV5-4 and J is TRBJ2-3; 9 nucleotides agree with TRBD2. Germline CDR1 SGHNT, CDR2 YYREEE (reference sequence). Trimming removed 4 bases from V and 9 bases from J; junction bases left unmatched: 6. The CDR3 is 13 amino acids. CDR3 DNA: TGTGCCAGCAGCGCGGGCGGGGGGGGGACGCAGTATTTT. This gives the protein CASSAGGGGTQYF.

The rearrangement links TRBV20-1 to TRBJ1-1, with D perhaps matching TRBD1 (5 bases). The CDR3 is 15 residues long. V was shortened by 5 bases and J by 2 bases, with 18 bases between the two germline ends. Germline V gene data show CDR1 as DFQATT and CDR2 as SNEGSKA (reference sequence). CDR3 residues: CSAHTPYDSNTEAFF. The CDR3 DNA sequence: TGCAGTGCTCATACCCCCTACGACAGTAACACTGAAGCTTTCTTT.

A remark on this clonotype: The germline gene is not matched at one end of the junction; a read error may be the cause. This chain links TRBV18 with TRBJ2-3; tentatively, D is TRBD2 (5 bases). CDR1 and CDR2 (germline): KGHSH, LQKENI. This CDR3 spans 15 amino acids. The CDR3 here is CASSPGGPSTYTQYF. As DNA, the CDR3 is TGTGCCAGCTCACCGGGCGGGCCTAGCACATATACGCAGTATTTT.

This clonotype has at least ten counts. J is TRBJ2-1 and V is TRBV20-1; D ambiguous. This CDR3 is built from 11 residues. Germline-derived CDR1 and CDR2 are DFQATT and SNEGSKA (reference sequence). V lost 3 bases and J 12 bases, leaving 12 bases between the germline ends. The CDR3 sequence: CSASVPGWQFF. The CDR3 nucleotides are TGCAGTGCTAGCGTCCCGGGCTGGCAGTTCTTC.

This clonotype appeared many times. The CDR3 sequence is CASSFGRGNTGELFF. For the CDR3, the DNA is TGCGCCAGCAGCTTCGGCAGGGGGAACACCGGGGAGCTGTTTTTT. J is TRBJ2-2 and V is TRBV5-1; maybe TRBD1 (6 bases). CDR1 is SGHRS, CDR2 YFSETQ, per germline. The V end lost 2 bases, the J end lost 1 base, and 9 bases lay between the germline ends. CDR3 length equals 15 residues.

This clonotype was seen repeatedly, ten times or more. The CDR3 nucleotides are TGCGCCAGCAGCTTGGGACAGGGGGAAAGTGCTGAAAAACTGTTTTTT. Its translation is CASSLGQGESAEKLFF. The rearrangement uses TRBV5-1 and TRBJ1-4; TRBD1 matches 9 bases. Germline V gene data show CDR1 as SGHRS and CDR2 as YFSETQ. V gave up 0 bases and J gave up 7 bases; unmatched junction bases: 7. The CDR3 has 16 amino acids.

This clonotype showed up many times. The chain has TRBV12-3 or TRBV12-4 and TRBJ2-1; TRBD1 agrees at 10 bases. V gave up 3 bases and J gave up 9 bases; unmatched junction bases: 5. The CDR3 spans 14 residues. CDR3 DNA: TGTGCCAGCAGTTTCGGGACAGGGGTGGGTGAGCAGTTCTTC. Translation: CASSFGTGVGEQFF.